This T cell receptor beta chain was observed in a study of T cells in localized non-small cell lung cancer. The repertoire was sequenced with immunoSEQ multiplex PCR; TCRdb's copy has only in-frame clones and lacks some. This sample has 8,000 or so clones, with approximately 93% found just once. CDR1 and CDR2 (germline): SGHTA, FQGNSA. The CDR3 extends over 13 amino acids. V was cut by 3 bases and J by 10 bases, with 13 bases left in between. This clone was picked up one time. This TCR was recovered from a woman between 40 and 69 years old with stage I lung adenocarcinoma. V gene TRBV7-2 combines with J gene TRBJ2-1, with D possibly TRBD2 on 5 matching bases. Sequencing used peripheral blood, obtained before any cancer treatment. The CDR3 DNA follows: TGTGCCAGCAGCTTTAATTGGGAGAGCGAGCAGTTCTTC. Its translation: CASSFNWESEQFF.